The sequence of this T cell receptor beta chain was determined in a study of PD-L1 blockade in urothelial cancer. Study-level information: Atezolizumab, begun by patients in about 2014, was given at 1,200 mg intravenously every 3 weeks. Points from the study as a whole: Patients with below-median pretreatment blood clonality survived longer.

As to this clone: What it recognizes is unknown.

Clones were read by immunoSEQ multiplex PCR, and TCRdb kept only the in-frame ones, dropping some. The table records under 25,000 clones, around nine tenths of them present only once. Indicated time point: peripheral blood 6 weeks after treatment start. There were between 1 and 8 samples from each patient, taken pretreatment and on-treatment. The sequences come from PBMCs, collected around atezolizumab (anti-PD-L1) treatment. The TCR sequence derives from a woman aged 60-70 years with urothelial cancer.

The CDR3 is CASTSGRQFSNTGELFF. In DNA, the CDR3 is TGTGCCAGCACTAGCGGGAGGCAATTTTCGAACACCGGGGAGCTGTTTTTT. The chain recombines TRBV10-3 with TRBJ2-2; 12 nucleotides match TRBD2. Per germline, CDR1 ENHRY and CDR2 SYGVKD. Trimming cost V 10 bases and J 0 bases; bases outside gene matches: 9. This CDR3 is built from 17 residues.